This T cell receptor (beta chain) was found in a study of TIL therapy for anti-PD-1-resistant metastatic lung cancer. The libraries were made with immunoSEQ v3. The data were produced by immunoSEQ multiplex PCR, yet TCRdb's version contains in-frame clones alone and is incomplete. This table has about 100,000 clones, approximately 65% appearing once. Germline values: CDR1 MNHEY, CDR2 SVGEGT. The V and J ends lost 0 bases and 3 bases respectively, with 15 bases between them. The CDR3 covers 16 residues. Sample time point: pre-treatment sample, taken before nivolumab and TIL therapy. Most excised metastases sampled were pleural nodules or supraclavicular lymph nodes.

The source of this sequence is a person between 25 and 79 years old with non-small cell lung cancer. The material was tumor tissue, obtained at baseline. The chain recombines TRBV6-2 or TRBV6-3 with TRBJ2-7; D is perhaps TRBD1 (5 bases). The CDR3 nucleotides are TGTGCCAGCAGTTACTCAGGGGAAGGCCGGTTCTACGAGCAGTACTTC. Translating it yields CASSYSGEGRFYEQYF.